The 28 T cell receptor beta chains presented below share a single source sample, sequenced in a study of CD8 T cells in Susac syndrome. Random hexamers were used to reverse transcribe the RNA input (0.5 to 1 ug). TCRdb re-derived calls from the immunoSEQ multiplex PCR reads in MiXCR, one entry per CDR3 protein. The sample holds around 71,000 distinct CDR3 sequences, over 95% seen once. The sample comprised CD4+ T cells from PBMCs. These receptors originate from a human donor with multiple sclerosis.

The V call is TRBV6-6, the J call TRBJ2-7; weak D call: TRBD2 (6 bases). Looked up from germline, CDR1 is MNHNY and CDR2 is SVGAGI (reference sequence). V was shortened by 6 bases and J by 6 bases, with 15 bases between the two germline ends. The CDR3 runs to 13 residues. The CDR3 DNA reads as TGTGCCAGCAGCGCGGCTAGCGTCAGCGAGCAGTACTTC. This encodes CASSAASVSEQYF.

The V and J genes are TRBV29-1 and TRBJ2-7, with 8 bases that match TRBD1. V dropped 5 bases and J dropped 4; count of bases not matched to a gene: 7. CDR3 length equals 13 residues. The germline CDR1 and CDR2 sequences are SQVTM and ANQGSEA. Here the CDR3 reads CSVRQGLGYEQYF. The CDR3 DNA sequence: TGCAGCGTTAGACAGGGGTTGGGGTACGAGCAGTACTTC.

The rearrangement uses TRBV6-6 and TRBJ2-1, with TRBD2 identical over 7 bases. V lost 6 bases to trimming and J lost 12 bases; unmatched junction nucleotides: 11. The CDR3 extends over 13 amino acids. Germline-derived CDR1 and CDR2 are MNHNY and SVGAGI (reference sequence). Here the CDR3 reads CASSPGLGRWQFF. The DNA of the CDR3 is TGTGCCAGCAGCCCCGGACTCGGGAGGTGGCAGTTCTTC.

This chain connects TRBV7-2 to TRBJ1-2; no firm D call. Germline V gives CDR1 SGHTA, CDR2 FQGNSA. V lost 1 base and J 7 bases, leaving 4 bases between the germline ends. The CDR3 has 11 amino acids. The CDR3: CASSLESGYTF. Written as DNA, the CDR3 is TGTGCCAGCAGCTTAGAGTCTGGCTACACCTTC.

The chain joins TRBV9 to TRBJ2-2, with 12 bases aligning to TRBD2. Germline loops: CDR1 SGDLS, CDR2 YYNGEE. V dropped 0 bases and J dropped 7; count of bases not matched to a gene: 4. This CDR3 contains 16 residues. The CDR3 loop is CASSVGLAGVNGELFF. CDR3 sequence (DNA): TGTGCCAGCAGCGTAGGACTAGCGGGGGTGAACGGGGAGCTGTTTTTT.

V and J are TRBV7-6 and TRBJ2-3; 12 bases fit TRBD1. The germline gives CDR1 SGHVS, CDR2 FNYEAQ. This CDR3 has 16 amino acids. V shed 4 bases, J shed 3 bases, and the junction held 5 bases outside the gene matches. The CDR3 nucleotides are TGTGCCAGCAGCTCCCGGGACAGGGGGCGAACAGATACGCAGTATTTT. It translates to CASSSRDRGRTDTQYF.

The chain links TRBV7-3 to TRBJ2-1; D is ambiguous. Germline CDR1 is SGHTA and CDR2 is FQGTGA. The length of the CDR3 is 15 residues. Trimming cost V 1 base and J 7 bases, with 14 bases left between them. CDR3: CASSLKIAGLNEQFF. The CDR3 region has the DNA TGTGCCAGCAGCTTAAAAATAGCAGGTTTGAATGAGCAGTTCTTC.

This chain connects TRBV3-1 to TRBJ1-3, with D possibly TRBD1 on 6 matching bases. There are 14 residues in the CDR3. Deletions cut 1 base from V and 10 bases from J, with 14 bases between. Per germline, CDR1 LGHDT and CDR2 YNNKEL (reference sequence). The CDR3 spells CASSQAGLGTTIYF. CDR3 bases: TGTGCCAGCAGCCAAGCTGGGCTGGGGACAACCATATATTTT.

The CDR3 bases are TGTGCCAGCAGCCTTTCCGGGTCCCTACCACCCAATGAGCAGTTCTTC. Translation: CASSLSGSLPPNEQFF. The gene calls are TRBV7-2 and TRBJ2-1; unclear D gene. Looked up from germline, CDR1 is SGHTA and CDR2 is FQGNSA. Trimming pared 5 bases from V and 6 bases from J, leaving 20 bases between. The CDR3 consists of 16 residues.

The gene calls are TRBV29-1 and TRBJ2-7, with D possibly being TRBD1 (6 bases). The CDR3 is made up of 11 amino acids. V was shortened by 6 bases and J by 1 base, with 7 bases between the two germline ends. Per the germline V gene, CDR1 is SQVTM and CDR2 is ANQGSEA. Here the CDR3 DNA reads TGCAGCGTCCAGGGGTCCTACGAGCAGTACTTC. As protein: CSVQGSYEQYF.

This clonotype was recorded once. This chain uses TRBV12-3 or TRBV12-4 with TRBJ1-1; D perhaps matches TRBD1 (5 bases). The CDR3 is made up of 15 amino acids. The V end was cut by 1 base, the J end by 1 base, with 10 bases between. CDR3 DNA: TGTGCCAGCAGTTTAGGGGGGTGGCCGAACACTGAAGCTTTCTTT. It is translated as CASSLGGWPNTEAFF.

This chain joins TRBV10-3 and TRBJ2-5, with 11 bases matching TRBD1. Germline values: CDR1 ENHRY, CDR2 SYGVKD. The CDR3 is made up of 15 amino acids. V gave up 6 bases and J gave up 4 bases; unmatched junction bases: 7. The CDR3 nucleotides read TGTGCCATCAGCCCGGGACAGGGGGGCGCAGAGACCCAGTACTTC. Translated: CAISPGQGGAETQYF.

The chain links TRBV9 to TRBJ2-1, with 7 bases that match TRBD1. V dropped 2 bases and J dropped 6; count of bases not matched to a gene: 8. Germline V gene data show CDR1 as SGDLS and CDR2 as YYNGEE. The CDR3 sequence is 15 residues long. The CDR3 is CASSVLDRPSNEQFF. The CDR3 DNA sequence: TGTGCCAGCAGCGTCCTGGACAGGCCTAGCAATGAGCAGTTCTTC. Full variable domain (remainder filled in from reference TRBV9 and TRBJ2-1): DSGVTQTPKHLITATGQRVTLRCSPRSGDLSVYWYQQSLDQGLQFLIQYYNGEERAKGNILERFSAQQFPDLHSELNLSSLELGDSALYFCASSVLDRPSNEQFFGPGTRLTVL.

CDR3 DNA: TGTGCCAGTAGCCCCGGGAGCAGGAAGGGCTATGGCTACACCTTC. It specifies CASSPGSRKGYGYTF. This chain uses TRBV19 with TRBJ1-2; no clear D. V lost 6 bases to trimming and J lost 4 bases, with 18 bases between them. Germline assignment: CDR1 LNHDA and CDR2 SQIVND (reference sequence). The CDR3 totals 15 residues.

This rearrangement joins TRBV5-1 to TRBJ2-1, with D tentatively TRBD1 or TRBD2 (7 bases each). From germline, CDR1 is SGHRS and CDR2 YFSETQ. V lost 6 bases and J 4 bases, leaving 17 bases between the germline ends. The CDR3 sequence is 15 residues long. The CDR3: CASNTNRGGYNEQFF. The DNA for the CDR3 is TGCGCCAGCAACACTAACAGGGGAGGGTACAATGAGCAGTTCTTC.

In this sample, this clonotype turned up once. Written as DNA, the CDR3 is TGTGCCAGCAGCCTAGGGGGGGCCGGGGCAGATACGCAGTATTTT. Translated: CASSLGGAGADTQYF. This rearrangement joins TRBV6-5 to TRBJ2-3; D possibly corresponds to TRBD2 (7 bases). Trimming removed 6 bases at V and 4 bases at J, with 17 bases between. Germline CDR1 reads MNHEY; CDR2 reads SVGAGI. The CDR3 has 15 amino acids.

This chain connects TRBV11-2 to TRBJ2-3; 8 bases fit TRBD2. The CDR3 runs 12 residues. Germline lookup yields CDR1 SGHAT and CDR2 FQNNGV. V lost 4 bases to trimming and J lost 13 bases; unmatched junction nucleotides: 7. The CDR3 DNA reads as TGTGCCAGCAGCTCCGGCGGGGGGCGGGAGTATTTT. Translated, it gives CASSSGGGREYF.

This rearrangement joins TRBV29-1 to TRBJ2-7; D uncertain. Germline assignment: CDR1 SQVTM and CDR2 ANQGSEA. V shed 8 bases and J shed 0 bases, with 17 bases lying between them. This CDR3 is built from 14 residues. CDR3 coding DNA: TGCAGCATCCGAAAAGGGTCAAACTCCTACGAGCAGTACTTC. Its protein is CSIRKGSNSYEQYF.

This CDR3 is CATSGVAATDTQYF. In DNA form, the CDR3 reads TGTGCCACCAGTGGCGTGGCAGCCACAGATACGCAGTATTTT. This rearrangement joins TRBV24-1 to TRBJ2-3; D is undetermined. The V gene lost 5 bases and the J gene lost 2 bases, with 10 bases spanning the gap. This CDR3 spans 14 amino acids. Germline lookup yields CDR1 KGHDR and CDR2 SFDVKD.

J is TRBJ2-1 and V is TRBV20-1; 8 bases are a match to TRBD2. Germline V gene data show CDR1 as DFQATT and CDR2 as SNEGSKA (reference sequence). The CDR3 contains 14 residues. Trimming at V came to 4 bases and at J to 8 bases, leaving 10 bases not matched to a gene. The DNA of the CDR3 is TGCAGTGCTAAACCGGGACTAGTAGTCGATGAGCAGTTCTTC. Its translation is CSAKPGLVVDEQFF.

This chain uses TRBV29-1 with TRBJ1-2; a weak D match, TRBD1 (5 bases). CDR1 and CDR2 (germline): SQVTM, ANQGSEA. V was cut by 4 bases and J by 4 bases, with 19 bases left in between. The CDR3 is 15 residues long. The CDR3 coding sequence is TGCAGCGTTGGCTTCCGGGCAGGGCCTCCCTATGGCTACACCTTC. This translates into CSVGFRAGPPYGYTF.

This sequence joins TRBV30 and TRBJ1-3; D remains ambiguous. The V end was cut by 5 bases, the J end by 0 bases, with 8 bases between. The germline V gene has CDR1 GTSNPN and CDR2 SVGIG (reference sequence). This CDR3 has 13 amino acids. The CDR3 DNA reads TGTGCCTGGGGGAAGGGCTCTGGAAACACCATATATTTT. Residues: CAWGKGSGNTIYF.

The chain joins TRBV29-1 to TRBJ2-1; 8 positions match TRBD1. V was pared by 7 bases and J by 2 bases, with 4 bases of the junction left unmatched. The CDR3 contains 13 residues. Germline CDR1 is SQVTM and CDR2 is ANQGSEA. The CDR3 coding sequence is TGCAGCGGTGGACAGGGCACCTACAATGAGCAGTTCTTC. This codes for CSGGQGTYNEQFF.

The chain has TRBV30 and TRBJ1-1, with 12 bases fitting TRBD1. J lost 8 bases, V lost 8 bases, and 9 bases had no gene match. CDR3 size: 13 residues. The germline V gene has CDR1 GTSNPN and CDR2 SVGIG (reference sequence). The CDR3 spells CARSGTGGDEAFF. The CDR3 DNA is TGTGCCAGGTCCGGGACAGGGGGCGACGAAGCTTTCTTT.

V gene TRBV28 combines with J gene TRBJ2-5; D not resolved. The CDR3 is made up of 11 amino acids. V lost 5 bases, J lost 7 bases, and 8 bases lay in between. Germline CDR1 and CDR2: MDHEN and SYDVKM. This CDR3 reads CASSPKATQYF. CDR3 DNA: TGTGCCAGCAGTCCAAAGGCGACCCAGTACTTC.

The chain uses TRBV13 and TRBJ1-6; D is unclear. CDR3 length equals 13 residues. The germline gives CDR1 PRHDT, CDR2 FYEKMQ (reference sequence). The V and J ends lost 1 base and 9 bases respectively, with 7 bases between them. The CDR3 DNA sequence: TGTGCCAGCAGCTTAGATTCCGCTTCACCCCTCCACTTT. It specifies CASSLDSASPLHF.

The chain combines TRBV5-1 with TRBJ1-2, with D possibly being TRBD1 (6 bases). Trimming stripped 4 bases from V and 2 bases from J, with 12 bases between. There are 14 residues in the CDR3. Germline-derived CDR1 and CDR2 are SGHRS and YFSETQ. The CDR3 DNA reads TGCGCCAGCAGCACCGGACAGCAGAACTATGGCTACACCTTC. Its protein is CASSTGQQNYGYTF.

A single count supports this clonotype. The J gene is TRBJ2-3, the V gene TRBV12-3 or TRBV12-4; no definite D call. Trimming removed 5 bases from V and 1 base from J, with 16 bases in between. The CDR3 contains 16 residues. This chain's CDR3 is CASSLFSVQGTDTQYF. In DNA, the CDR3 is TGTGCCAGCAGTCTATTCTCCGTCCAAGGCACAGATACGCAGTATTTT.